This passage covers 6 T cell receptor beta chains from one sample sequenced in a study of cytomegalovirus exposure and HLA in healthy donors. The PCR made use of 60 Vbeta and 13 Jbeta primers. Method: immunoSEQ multiplex PCR; TCRdb's copy keeps in-frame clones and lacks some. The table lists about 160,000 clones, 65% to 85% of them singletons. What was sequenced was PBMCs. These receptors all stem from a woman in her 30s in good health and CMV-seropositive.

This chain joins TRBV7-6 and TRBJ1-2; D is perhaps TRBD1 (5 bases). This CDR3 is 15 amino acids long. Trimming took off 5 bases at V and 8 bases at J, with 21 bases between the two ends. Germline V gene lookup returns CDR1 SGHVS and CDR2 FNYEAQ. The CDR3 reads CASSQNPGRVDGYTF. The CDR3 coding sequence is TGTGCCAGCAGCCAAAACCCCGGCAGGGTAGACGGCTACACCTTC.

This sequence joins TRBV10-1 and TRBJ1-1; D is unresolved. Germline V gene lookup returns CDR1 WNHNN and CDR2 SYGVQD (reference sequence). The CDR3 is 12 residues long. V lost 1 base and J lost 5, with 5 bases in between. The CDR3 here is CASSEYWTEAFF. For the CDR3, the DNA is TGCGCCAGCAGTGAGTACTGGACTGAAGCTTTCTTT.

This clone showed up just once. The chain joins TRBV11-3 to TRBJ2-7, with no clear D. The V gene's germline CDR1 is SGHNT and CDR2 YENEEA. Trimming pared 1 base from V and 3 bases from J, leaving 7 bases between. The CDR3 runs 13 residues. The CDR3 DNA follows: TGTGCCAGCAGCTTAGGCGAAGACTACGAGCAGTACTTC. Translated: CASSLGEDYEQYF.

V gene TRBV30 combines with J gene TRBJ1-4; tentative D call: TRBD1 (5 bases). Germline lookup yields CDR1 GTSNPN and CDR2 SVGIG (reference sequence). V was pared by 1 base and J by 7 bases, with 16 bases between. This CDR3 has 15 residues. Here the CDR3 reads CAWSGGRAGPEKLFF. The CDR3 nucleotides are TGTGCCTGGAGTGGGGGCCGGGCAGGGCCTGAAAAACTGTTTTTT.

There are a few counts of this clone. This sequence joins TRBV7-3 and TRBJ2-3; 7 positions agree with TRBD2. The J segment lost 0 bases and the V segment lost 5 bases, leaving 5 bases of the junction unmatched. This CDR3 contains 15 residues. The germline gives CDR1 SGHTA, CDR2 FQGTGA. CDR3: CASSLRGSSTDTQYF. In DNA form, the CDR3 reads TGTGCCAGCAGCCTGCGGGGGTCCAGCACAGATACGCAGTATTTT. Looking up the rest from reference TRBV7-3 and TRBJ2-3 gives the full variable domain: GAGVSQTPSNKVTEKGKYVELRCDPISGHTALYWYRQSLGQGPEFLIYFQGTGAADDSGLPNDRFFAVRPEGSVSTLKIQRTERGDSAVYLCASSLRGSSTDTQYFGPGTRLTVL.

This clone appeared a few times. The rearrangement links TRBV19 to TRBJ1-6; maybe TRBD1 (6 bases). Germline V gene data show CDR1 as LNHDA and CDR2 as SQIVND (reference sequence). CDR3 length: 14 amino acids. V was cut by 3 bases and J by 8 bases, with 11 bases left in between. CDR3 sequence: CASSMGTGYSPLHF. The DNA for the CDR3 is TGTGCCAGTAGTATGGGAACAGGGTATTCACCCCTCCACTTT.